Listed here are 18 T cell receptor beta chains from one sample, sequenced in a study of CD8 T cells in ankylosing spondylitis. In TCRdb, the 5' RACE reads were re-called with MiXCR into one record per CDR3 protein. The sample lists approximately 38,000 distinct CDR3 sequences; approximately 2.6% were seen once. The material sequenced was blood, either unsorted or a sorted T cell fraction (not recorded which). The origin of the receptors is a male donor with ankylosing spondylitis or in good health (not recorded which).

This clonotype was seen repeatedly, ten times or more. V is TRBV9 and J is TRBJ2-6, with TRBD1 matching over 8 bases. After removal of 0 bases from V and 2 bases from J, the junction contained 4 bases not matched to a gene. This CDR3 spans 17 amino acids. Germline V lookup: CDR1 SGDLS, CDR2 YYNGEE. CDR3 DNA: TGTGCCAGCAGCGTAGAGCAGGGGGCTACTGGGGCCAACGTCCTGACTTTC. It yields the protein CASSVEQGATGANVLTF.

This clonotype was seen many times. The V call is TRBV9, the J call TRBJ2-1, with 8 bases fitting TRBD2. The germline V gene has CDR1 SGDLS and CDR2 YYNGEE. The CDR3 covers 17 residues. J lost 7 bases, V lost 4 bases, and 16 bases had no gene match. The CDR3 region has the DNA TGTGCCAGCAGCACCGGAAACACGGGAGGGCCGCGGAATGAGCAGTTCTTC. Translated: CASSTGNTGGPRNEQFF.

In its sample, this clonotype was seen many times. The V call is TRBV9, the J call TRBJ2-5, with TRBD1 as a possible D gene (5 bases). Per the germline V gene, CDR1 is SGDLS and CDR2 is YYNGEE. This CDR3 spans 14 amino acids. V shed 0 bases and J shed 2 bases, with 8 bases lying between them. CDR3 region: CASSVGSGQETQYF. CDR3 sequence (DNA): TGTGCCAGCAGCGTAGGGTCAGGGCAAGAGACCCAGTACTTC.

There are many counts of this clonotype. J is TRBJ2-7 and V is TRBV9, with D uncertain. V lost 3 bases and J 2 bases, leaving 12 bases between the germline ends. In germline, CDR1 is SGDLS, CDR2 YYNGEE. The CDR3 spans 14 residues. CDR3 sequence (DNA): TGTGCCAGCAGCGCAGCGACGGGTCCCTACGAGCAGTACTTC. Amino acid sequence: CASSAATGPYEQYF. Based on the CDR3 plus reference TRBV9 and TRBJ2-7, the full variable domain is DSGVTQTPKHLITATGQRVTLRCSPRSGDLSVYWYQQSLDQGLQFLIQYYNGEERAKGNILERFSAQQFPDLHSELNLSSLELGDSALYFCASSAATGPYEQYFGPGTRLTVT.

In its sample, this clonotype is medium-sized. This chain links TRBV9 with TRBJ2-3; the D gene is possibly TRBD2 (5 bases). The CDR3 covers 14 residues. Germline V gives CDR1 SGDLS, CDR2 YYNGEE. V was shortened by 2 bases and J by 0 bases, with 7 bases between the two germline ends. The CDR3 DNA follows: TGTGCCAGCAGCGTGGGCGGGAGCACAGATACGCAGTATTTT. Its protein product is CASSVGGSTDTQYF.

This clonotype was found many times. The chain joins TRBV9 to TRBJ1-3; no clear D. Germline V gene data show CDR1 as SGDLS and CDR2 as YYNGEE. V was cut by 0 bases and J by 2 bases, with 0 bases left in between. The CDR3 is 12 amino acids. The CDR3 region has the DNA TGTGCCAGCAGCGTAGCTGGAAACACCATATATTTT. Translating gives CASSVAGNTIYF.

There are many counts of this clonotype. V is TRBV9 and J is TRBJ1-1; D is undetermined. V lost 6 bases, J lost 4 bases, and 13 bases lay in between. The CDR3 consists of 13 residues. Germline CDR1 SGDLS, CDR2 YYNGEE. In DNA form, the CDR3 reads TGTGCCAGCACCGGCGGGGAGGGCACTGAAGCTTTCTTT. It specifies CASTGGEGTEAFF.

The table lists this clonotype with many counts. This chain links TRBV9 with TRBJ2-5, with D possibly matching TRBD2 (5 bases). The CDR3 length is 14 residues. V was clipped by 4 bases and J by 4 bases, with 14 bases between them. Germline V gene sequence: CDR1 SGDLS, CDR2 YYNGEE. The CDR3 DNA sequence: TGTGCCAGCAGCAAAAATAGCGTGGGAGAGACCCAGTACTTC. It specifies CASSKNSVGETQYF.

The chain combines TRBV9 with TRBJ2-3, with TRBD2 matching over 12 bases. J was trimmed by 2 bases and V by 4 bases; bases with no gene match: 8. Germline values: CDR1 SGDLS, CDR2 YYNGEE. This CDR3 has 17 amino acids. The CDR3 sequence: CASSHRTSGKNTDTQYF. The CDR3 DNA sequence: TGTGCCAGCAGCCATAGGACTAGCGGGAAGAACACAGATACGCAGTATTTT.

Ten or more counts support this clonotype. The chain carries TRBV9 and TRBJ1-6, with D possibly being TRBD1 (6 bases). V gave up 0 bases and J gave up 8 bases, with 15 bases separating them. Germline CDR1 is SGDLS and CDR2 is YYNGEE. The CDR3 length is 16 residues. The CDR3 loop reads CASSVGGTRGDSPLHF. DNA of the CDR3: TGTGCCAGCAGCGTAGGAGGGACAAGGGGGGATTCACCCCTCCACTTT.

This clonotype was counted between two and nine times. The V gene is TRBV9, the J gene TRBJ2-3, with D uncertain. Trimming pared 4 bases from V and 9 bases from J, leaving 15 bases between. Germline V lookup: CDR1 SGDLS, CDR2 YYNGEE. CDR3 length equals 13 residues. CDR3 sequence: CASSQQTSTTQYF. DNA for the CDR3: TGTGCCAGCAGCCAACAGACCAGTACAACGCAGTATTTT. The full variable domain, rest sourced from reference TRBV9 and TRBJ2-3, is DSGVTQTPKHLITATGQRVTLRCSPRSGDLSVYWYQQSLDQGLQFLIQYYNGEERAKGNILERFSAQQFPDLHSELNLSSLELGDSALYFCASSQQTSTTQYFGPGTRLTVL.

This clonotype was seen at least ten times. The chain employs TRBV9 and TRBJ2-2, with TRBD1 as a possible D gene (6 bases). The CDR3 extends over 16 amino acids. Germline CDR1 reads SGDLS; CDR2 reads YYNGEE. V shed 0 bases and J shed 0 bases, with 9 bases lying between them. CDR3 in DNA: TGTGCCAGCAGCGTAGAAGGGGGAGCGAACACCGGGGAGCTGTTTTTT. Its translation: CASSVEGGANTGELFF.

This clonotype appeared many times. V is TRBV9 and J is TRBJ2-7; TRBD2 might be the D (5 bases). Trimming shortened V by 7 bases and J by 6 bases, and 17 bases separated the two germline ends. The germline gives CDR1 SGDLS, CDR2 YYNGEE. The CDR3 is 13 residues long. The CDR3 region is CASSAVFGSEQYF. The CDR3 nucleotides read TGTGCCAGCTCAGCGGTTTTCGGCAGCGAGCAGTACTTC. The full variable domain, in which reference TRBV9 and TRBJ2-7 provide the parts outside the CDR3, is DSGVTQTPKHLITATGQRVTLRCSPRSGDLSVYWYQQSLDQGLQFLIQYYNGEERAKGNILERFSAQQFPDLHSELNLSSLELGDSALYFCASSAVFGSEQYFGPGTRLTVT.

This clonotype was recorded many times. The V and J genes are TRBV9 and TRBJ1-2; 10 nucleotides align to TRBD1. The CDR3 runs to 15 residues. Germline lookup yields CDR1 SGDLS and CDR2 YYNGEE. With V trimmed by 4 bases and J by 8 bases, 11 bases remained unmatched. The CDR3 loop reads CASSREGQGSTGYTF. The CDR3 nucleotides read TGTGCCAGCAGCAGAGAGGGACAGGGGAGTACGGGCTACACCTTC.

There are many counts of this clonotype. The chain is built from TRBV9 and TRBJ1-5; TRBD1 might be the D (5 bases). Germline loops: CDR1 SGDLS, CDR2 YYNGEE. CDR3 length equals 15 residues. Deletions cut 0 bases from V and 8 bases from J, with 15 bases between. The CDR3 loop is CASSVGGTASEPQHF. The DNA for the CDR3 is TGTGCCAGCAGCGTAGGGGGGACGGCCTCGGAGCCCCAGCATTTT.

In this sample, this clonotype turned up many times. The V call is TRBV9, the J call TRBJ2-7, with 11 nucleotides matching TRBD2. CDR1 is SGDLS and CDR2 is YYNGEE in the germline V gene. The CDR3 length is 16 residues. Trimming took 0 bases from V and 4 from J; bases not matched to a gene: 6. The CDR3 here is CASSVGLVAGGYEQYF. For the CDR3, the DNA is TGTGCCAGCAGCGTAGGCCTGGTAGCGGGAGGGTACGAGCAGTACTTC.

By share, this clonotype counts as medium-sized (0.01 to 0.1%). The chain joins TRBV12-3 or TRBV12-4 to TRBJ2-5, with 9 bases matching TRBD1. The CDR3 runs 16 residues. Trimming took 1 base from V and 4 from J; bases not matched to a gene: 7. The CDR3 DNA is TGTGCCAGCAGTTTAGAAAGACAGGGGGTACGAGAGACCCAGTACTTC. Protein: CASSLERQGVRETQYF.

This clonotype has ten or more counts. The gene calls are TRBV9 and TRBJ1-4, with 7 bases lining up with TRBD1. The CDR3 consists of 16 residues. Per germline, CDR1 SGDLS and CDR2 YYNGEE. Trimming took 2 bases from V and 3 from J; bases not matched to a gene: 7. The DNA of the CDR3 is TGTGCCAGCAGCGTTTGGACAGGAGGATCTAATGAAAAACTGTTTTTT. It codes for CASSVWTGGSNEKLFF.